The 11 T cell receptor beta chains listed next were all sequenced from one sample in a study of graft-versus-host responses after intestinal transplantation. Processing was applied to graft tissue in order to liberate intraepithelial and lamina propria lymphocytes. Clones were read by immunoSEQ multiplex PCR, and TCRdb kept only the in-frame ones, dropping some. The profile shows tens of thousands of clones, 75% to 90% of them singletons. The starting material was ileum tissue, obtained approximately 56 weeks after transplant. Every receptor here comes from a human patient who received an intestinal transplant, so some T cells may come from the graft donor.

This sequence joins TRBV4-1 and TRBJ2-2, with D tentatively TRBD2 (6 bases). This CDR3 is 17 amino acids long. Per germline, CDR1 MGHRA and CDR2 YSYEKL. Trimming took off 1 base at V and 8 bases at J, with 20 bases between the two ends. The CDR3 reads CASSQGWPGALAGELFF. The CDR3 nucleotides read TGCGCCAGCAGCCAAGGGTGGCCGGGAGCTCTGGCGGGGGAGCTGTTTTTT.

The chain uses TRBV9 and TRBJ1-3; the match to TRBD1 covers 9 bases. This CDR3 has 16 amino acids. The junction had 5 bases not matched to a gene; V was cut back by 0 bases and J by 4 bases. Germline CDR1 reads SGDLS; CDR2 reads YYNGEE. The CDR3 DNA is TGTGCCAGCAGCGTAGGAGGGACAGGGATAGGAAACACCATATATTTT. It translates to CASSVGGTGIGNTIYF.

This chain uses TRBV6-5 with TRBJ1-6, with unresolved D. Germline CDR1 MNHEY, CDR2 SVGAGI. Trimming took 0 bases from V and 7 from J, leaving 7 bases between them. CDR3 size: 14 residues. CDR3 nucleotides: TGTGCCAGCAGTTACTCGATCCCGAATTCACCCCTCCACTTT. It is translated as CASSYSIPNSPLHF.

The gene calls are TRBV21-1 and TRBJ1-4; the tabulated D call, TRBD1, remains unverified against the DNA. TRBV21-1 is marked as a pseudogene. The CDR3 runs 17 residues. As DNA, the CDR3 is TGTGCCAGCAGCTTCCCTCCTAGGACAGGGGGCCTCGAAAAACTGTTTTTT. Translation: CASSFPPRTGGLEKLFF.

The V call is TRBV4-1, the J call TRBJ2-1; tentative D call: TRBD2 (7 bases). The CDR3 is 16 amino acids. V lost 1 base, J lost 6 bases, and 16 bases lay in between. CDR1 and CDR2 from the germline V gene are MGHRA and YSYEKL. The CDR3 coding sequence is TGCGCCAGCAGCCAAGTGACGGGGGGCCAACCCAATGAGCAGTTCTTC. Translation gives CASSQVTGGQPNEQFF.

The table lists this clone with a count of one. The V and J genes are TRBV5-4 and TRBJ2-7; TRBD1 matches 8 bases. Looked up from germline, CDR1 is SGHNT and CDR2 is YYREEE (reference sequence). CDR3 length: 14 residues. The junction had 3 bases not matched to a gene; V was cut back by 0 bases and J by 4 bases. The CDR3 DNA follows: TGTGCCAGCAGCTTGGAGAGACAGGGGTACGAGCAGTACTTC. It specifies CASSLERQGYEQYF.

This clone was observed a single time. This chain joins TRBV5-1 and TRBJ1-6; D perhaps matches TRBD1 (5 bases). The CDR3 sequence is 16 residues long. Trimming shortened V by 2 bases and J by 0 bases, and 9 bases separated the two germline ends. Germline assignment: CDR1 SGHRS and CDR2 YFSETQ. CDR3 residues: CASSFSGTSYNSPLHF. The CDR3, as DNA: TGCGCCAGCAGCTTTTCGGGGACCTCCTATAATTCACCCCTCCACTTT.

The V call is TRBV4-1, the J call TRBJ2-5; 11 nucleotides line up with TRBD1. CDR1 and CDR2 (germline): MGHRA, YSYEKL. V lost 4 bases, J lost 4 bases, and 8 bases stayed unmatched. The CDR3 runs to 16 residues. The chain's CDR3 is CASSPMDRGLGETQYF. CDR3 coding DNA: TGCGCCAGCAGCCCGATGGACAGGGGGCTAGGAGAGACCCAGTACTTC.

This clone appeared once. This rearrangement joins TRBV10-3 to TRBJ2-7; D is ambiguous. CDR1 and CDR2 (germline): ENHRY, SYGVKD. V was clipped by 6 bases and J by 4 bases, with 7 bases between them. The CDR3 is 11 amino acids. CDR3: CAISTDYEQYF. DNA for the CDR3: TGTGCCATCAGCACGGATTACGAGCAGTACTTC.

The chain joins TRBV7-3 to TRBJ2-3; maybe TRBD2 (7 bases). Trimming pared 5 bases from V and 2 bases from J, leaving 26 bases between. CDR1 SGHTA and CDR2 FQGTGA come from the germline V gene. This CDR3 contains 19 residues. The CDR3 sequence is CASSPSGGGWLSFTDTQYF. The CDR3 DNA is TGTGCCAGCAGCCCTAGTGGCGGGGGCTGGCTCTCCTTCACAGATACGCAGTATTTT.

This clone was found once. The chain carries TRBV5-1 and TRBJ2-1, with 8 nucleotides matching TRBD1. Germline V CDR1 and CDR2: SGHRS, YFSETQ. J gave up 0 bases and V 4 bases, and 3 bases lay outside the gene matches. The CDR3 length is 15 residues. The CDR3 nucleotides read TGCGCCAGCAGCCAAGGACAGGGCTCCTACAATGAGCAGTTCTTC. Its protein product is CASSQGQGSYNEQFF.